This T cell receptor beta chain was sequenced for a study of cytomegalovirus exposure and HLA in healthy donors. This CDR3 region has 13 residues. The junction had 4 bases not matched to a gene; V was cut back by 6 bases and J by 9 bases. CDR1 and CDR2 from the germline V gene are SNHLY and FYNNEI. 60 Vbeta and 13 Jbeta primers were used in PCR. Sequencing was performed with immunoSEQ multiplex PCR; in TCRdb, only in-frame clones are kept and a portion is missing. The repertoire holds 130,000 to 150,000 clones, with 70% to 80% as singletons. This clone is a singleton in its sample. Source material: PBMCs. V usage is TRBV2 and J usage is TRBJ1-6; 8 nucleotides agree with TRBD1. The receptor was derived from a woman in her forties or fifties in good health and CMV-seropositive. The CDR3 nucleotides are TGTGCCAGCAGGGACAGGGAGGTTTCACCCCTCCACTTT. Its translation is CASRDREVSPLHF.